Included here is one T cell receptor beta chain sequence, with context. These data come from a study of blood T cell repertoires in COVID-19. About the study: The samples span acute and convalescent COVID-19 from the United States, Italy and Spain. In each case, the material was cDNA or gDNA derived from T cells, B-cell-depleted T cells, or PBMCs.

Assay: immunoSEQ multiplex PCR; the TCRdb copy retains only in-frame clones and omits some. The data hold roughly 54,000 clones, with about 83% observed a single time. Patients of the Seattle cohort, enrolled during active infection, were followed longitudinally. The sample comprised peripheral blood. The TCR was taken from a woman aged 55-69 years with COVID-19, enrolled during active disease.

The CDR3 spells CASSLARHTEAFF. CDR3 sequence (DNA): TGTGCCAGCAGCTTAGCCAGGCACACTGAAGCTTTCTTT. This chain uses TRBV7-6 with TRBJ1-1; no clear D. The CDR3 length is 13 residues. Germline lookup yields CDR1 SGHVS and CDR2 FNYEAQ. With 0 bases removed from V and 3 bases from J, the gap between germline ends came to 5 bases.